This T cell receptor beta chain was sequenced for a study of OX40 agonist ivuxolimab in advanced cancers. After removal of 0 bases from V and 9 bases from J, the junction contained 5 bases not matched to a gene. This CDR3 contains 15 residues. The germline V gene has CDR1 SGHNT and CDR2 YYREEE (reference sequence). Generated by immunoSEQ multiplex PCR, the TCRdb table keeps only in-frame clones and is missing some. This table holds about 30,000 clones, roughly 82% found once. Study results and caveats: Averaged across samples, CD8+ T cells carried more expanded clones than CD4+ did.

About this clone: Antigen specificity is unknown.

This sequence originates from an adult with an advanced solid tumor such as melanoma, head and neck, liver or kidney cancer. Sequencing used CD4+ or CD8+ T cells sorted from blood, obtained in a trial of the OX40 agonist ivuxolimab. The V and J genes are TRBV5-4 and TRBJ2-1, with TRBD2 matching 11 bases. This CDR3 reads CASSLGLAGWGEQFF. Here the CDR3 DNA reads TGTGCCAGCAGCTTGGGACTAGCGGGATGGGGTGAGCAGTTCTTC.